The 24 T cell receptor beta chains given below trace back to one sample, sequenced in a study of blood T cells in healthy people across ages. Through a sample-barcoded 5' primer and a J-beta primer mix, a second PCR was run for roughly 6 to 12 cycles. TCRdb passed the 5' RACE reads through MiXCR, listing each CDR3 protein once. In the table there are about 1.5 million distinct CDR3 sequences, approximately 43% of which are singletons. The sequenced material came from blood. These receptors were obtained from a woman between 18 and 30 years old in good health.

The gene calls are TRBV20-1 and TRBJ1-4; TRBD1 matches 11 bases. The CDR3 contains 13 residues. With V trimmed by 6 bases and J by 8 bases, 5 bases remained unmatched. The germline CDR1 and CDR2 sequences are DFQATT and SNEGSKA (reference sequence). This CDR3 is CSAEDRGQEKLFF. The DNA for the CDR3 is TGCAGTGCCGAGGACAGGGGGCAAGAAAAACTGTTTTTT.

The rearrangement links TRBV20-1 to TRBJ2-1; tentatively, D is TRBD2 (6 bases). TRBJ2-7 explains the end of the DNA better; the J call may be wrong. Germline V gene data show CDR1 as DFQATT and CDR2 as SNEGSKA (reference sequence). This CDR3 contains 14 residues. This CDR3 reads CSARSGDPYKEQYF. CDR3 DNA: TGCAGTGCCCGATCGGGGGACCCCTACAAGGAGCAGTACTTC.

This clonotype came up a few times. The chain has TRBV15 and TRBJ2-7; D is unclear. With 0 bases removed from V and 0 bases from J, the gap between germline ends came to 6 bases. The CDR3 covers 14 residues. The germline CDR1 and CDR2 sequences are LNHNV and YYDKDF (reference sequence). The CDR3 DNA follows: TGTGCCACCAGCAGAGACGGGTACTCCTACGAGCAGTACTTC. Protein: CATSRDGYSYEQYF.

This CDR3 is CASSLSTGNYEQYF. The CDR3 region has the DNA TGTGCCAGCAGTTTATCGACAGGTAACTACGAGCAGTACTTC. This rearrangement joins TRBV27 to TRBJ2-7; a weak D match, TRBD1 (6 bases). The germline CDR1 and CDR2 sequences are MNHEY and SMNVEV (reference sequence). The CDR3 contains 14 residues. The V end lost 0 bases, the J end lost 3 bases, and 9 bases lay between the germline ends.

The J gene is TRBJ1-6, the V gene TRBV20-1; the match to TRBD1 covers 9 bases. Germline CDR1 is DFQATT and CDR2 is SNEGSKA (reference sequence). The V segment lost 6 bases and the J segment 9 bases; nucleotides outside the gene matches: 12. The CDR3 loop spans 15 amino acids. CDR3 sequence: CSAYGQGLNGSPLHF. The CDR3 nucleotides read TGCAGTGCCTACGGACAGGGGCTTAACGGTTCACCCCTCCACTTT.

The rearrangement joins TRBV28 to TRBJ2-7; D is possibly TRBD1 (5 bases). CDR1 MDHEN and CDR2 SYDVKM come from the germline V gene. Trimming stripped 4 bases from V and 1 base from J, with 14 bases between. The CDR3 extends over 15 amino acids. CDR3 loop: CASSSRQKLSYEQYF. CDR3 DNA sequence: TGTGCCAGCAGTTCCCGACAGAAACTATCCTACGAGCAGTACTTC.

The chain couples TRBV25-1 to TRBJ2-1; 7 bases align to TRBD2. V trimming: 0 bases; J trimming: 0 bases; junction bases outside the gene matches: 11. The CDR3 extends over 19 amino acids. Germline V CDR1 and CDR2: MGHDK, SYGVNS. CDR3 DNA: TGTGCCAGCAGTGAATATGTAGGCGGGAGAGGTAACTCCTACAATGAGCAGTTCTTC. Protein sequence: CASSEYVGGRGNSYNEQFF.

This clonotype was counted only a few times. The chain links TRBV5-1 to TRBJ2-3, with D perhaps matching TRBD1 (5 bases). Germline-derived CDR1 and CDR2 are SGHRS and YFSETQ. V lost 4 bases and J lost 4, with 19 bases in between. CDR3 length: 16 amino acids. As DNA, the CDR3 is TGCGCCAGCAGCCCTTGGACACATGCTATTCCAGATACGCAGTATTTT. It is translated as CASSPWTHAIPDTQYF.

The chain links TRBV6-2 or TRBV6-3 to TRBJ2-7, with D possibly being TRBD1 (6 bases). CDR1 and CDR2 (germline): MNHEY, SVGEGT. This CDR3 has 16 residues. The V end lost 2 bases, the J end lost 0 bases, and 14 bases lay between the germline ends. Written as DNA, the CDR3 is TGTGCCAGCAGTTACCCTCGGACAGCCGGCTCCTACGAGCAGTACTTC. This sequence encodes CASSYPRTAGSYEQYF.

This clonotype showed up just a few times. DNA for the CDR3: TGCGCCAGCAGCCAAGATCTAGGGGGGCTACTAGCCAAAAACATTCAGTACTTC. Translation gives CASSQDLGGLLAKNIQYF. The gene calls are TRBV4-3 and TRBJ2-4; D is tentatively TRBD1 or TRBD2 (6 bases each). In germline, CDR1 is LGHNA, CDR2 YSLEER. The CDR3 sequence is 18 residues long. Trimming left V 0 bases short and J 0 bases short, with 15 bases between.

This chain joins TRBV3-1 and TRBJ2-2; no firm D call. Trimming removed 3 bases from V and 0 bases from J, with 14 bases in between. Germline V lookup: CDR1 LGHDT, CDR2 YNNKEL (reference sequence). CDR3 length: 17 residues. Here the CDR3 reads CASSHGQVFSNTGELFF. The CDR3 bases are TGTGCCAGCAGCCATGGCCAGGTTTTCTCGAACACCGGGGAGCTGTTTTTT.

Only a few counts were recorded for this clonotype. The rearrangement links TRBV6-2 or TRBV6-3 to TRBJ1-5, with 7 bases aligning to TRBD1. From germline, CDR1 is MNHEY and CDR2 SVGEGT. CDR3 size: 17 residues. With 9 bases clipped from V and 2 bases from J, the junction kept 16 bases outside the gene matches. The CDR3, as DNA: TGTGCCAGTTCTGTCGACAGGGTCCAAATGGGCAATCAGCCCCAGCATTTT. It is translated as CASSVDRVQMGNQPQHF.

The rearrangement links TRBV9 to TRBJ2-2, with TRBD1 matching 8 bases. Germline V lookup: CDR1 SGDLS, CDR2 YYNGEE. The CDR3 is 20 amino acids. The ends lost 1 base at V and 1 base at J; junction bases unmatched: 15. CDR3 coding DNA: TGTGCCAGCAGCGTATACACCGGGACAGGAGCCTTTGGGAACACCGGGGAGCTGTTTTTT. This gives the protein CASSVYTGTGAFGNTGELFF.

This clonotype was counted between two and nine times. V and J are TRBV5-1 and TRBJ2-3; the D is unclear. Germline V CDR1 and CDR2: SGHRS, YFSETQ. This CDR3 spans 13 amino acids. The V and J ends lost 0 bases and 9 bases respectively, with 11 bases between them. The CDR3 region is CASSLDPSSTQYF. The CDR3 DNA is TGCGCCAGCAGCTTGGACCCCAGTTCGACGCAGTATTTT. Drawing the rest from reference TRBV5-1 and TRBJ2-3, the complete variable domain is KAGVTQTPRYLIKTRGQQVTLSCSPISGHRSVSWYQQTPGQGLQFLFEYFSETQRNKGNFPGRFSGRQFSNSRSEMNVSTLELGDSALYLCASSLDPSSTQYFGPGTRLTVL.

The chain joins TRBV9 to TRBJ2-4, with 8 bases matching TRBD1. The end of the DNA fits TRBJ2-7 better, so the J call may be wrong. CDR3 length: 15 amino acids. Germline values: CDR1 SGDLS, CDR2 YYNGEE. CDR3 nucleotide sequence: TGTGCCAGCAGCGTAGCTACAGGGGGGAACTACGAGCAGTACTTC. Translated: CASSVATGGNYEQYF.

In its sample, this clonotype was seen many times. The chain couples TRBV20-1 to TRBJ2-6, with TRBD1 as a possible D gene (5 bases). CDR1 is DFQATT and CDR2 is SNEGSKA in the germline V gene (reference sequence). Between the trimmed V and J ends, which lost 3 bases and 0 bases, there was a span of 12 bases. The CDR3 covers 16 residues. As DNA, the CDR3 is TGCAGTGCTAGGGATGGACAAATCTCTGGGGCCAACGTCCTGACTTTC. Its protein is CSARDGQISGANVLTF.

The chain couples TRBV12-3 or TRBV12-4 to TRBJ1-2, with D unclear. V was clipped by 5 bases and J by 0 bases, with 19 bases between them. The length of the CDR3 is 17 residues. The CDR3 is CASSPRFRLTANYGYTF. CDR3 DNA sequence: TGTGCCAGCAGTCCCCGTTTCAGACTAACTGCTAACTATGGCTACACCTTC.

This clonotype turned up a few times. The chain has TRBV9 and TRBJ2-1; the D call may be TRBD1 or TRBD2 (5 bases each). From germline, CDR1 is SGDLS and CDR2 YYNGEE. V lost 0 bases and J 6 bases, leaving 13 bases between the germline ends. This CDR3 comprises 15 residues. Here the CDR3 DNA reads TGTGCCAGCAGCGTAGCGGCGGGCCAGGGCAATGAGCAGTTCTTC. Protein sequence: CASSVAAGQGNEQFF.

The V and J genes are TRBV20-1 and TRBJ2-4; D possibly matches TRBD1 or TRBD2 (5 bases each). The J call is in doubt because the DNA end fits TRBJ2-7 better. Germline V gives CDR1 DFQATT, CDR2 SNEGSKA (reference sequence). This CDR3 has 13 amino acids. In DNA, the CDR3 is TGCAGTGCGGGGGACGTCGATAGCTACGAGCAGTACTTC. This codes for CSAGDVDSYEQYF.

The V and J genes are TRBV7-8 and TRBJ2-5; D is undetermined. Germline-derived CDR1 and CDR2 are SGHVS and FQNEAQ. Between the trimmed V and J ends, which lost 2 bases and 1 base, there was a span of 11 bases. The CDR3 spans 15 residues. This CDR3 is CASSLSKGFQETQYF. In DNA form, the CDR3 reads TGTGCCAGCAGCTTATCAAAGGGCTTCCAAGAGACCCAGTACTTC.

The genes are TRBV12-3 or TRBV12-4 and TRBJ2-5, with 7 bases matching TRBD2. The CDR3 has 13 amino acids. V was pared by 5 bases and J by 5 bases, with 5 bases of the junction left unmatched. CDR3 in amino acids: CASSPRDYETQYF. CDR3 bases: TGTGCCAGCAGTCCCAGGGACTACGAGACCCAGTACTTC.

This clonotype was detected once. The genes are TRBV7-2 and TRBJ2-1, with 8 bases matching TRBD2. Germline-derived CDR1 and CDR2 are SGHTA and FQGNSA. There are 15 residues in the CDR3. J was trimmed by 10 bases and V by 3 bases; bases with no gene match: 11. As DNA, the CDR3 is TGTGCCAGCAGCTTCAGAACTGGGGCGGGAGGAGAGCAGTTCTTC. Amino acid sequence: CASSFRTGAGGEQFF. The full variable domain, in which reference TRBV7-2 and TRBJ2-1 provide the parts outside the CDR3, is GAGVSQSPSNKVTEKGKDVELRCDPISGHTALYWYRQSLGQGLEFLIYFQGNSAPDKSGLPSDRFSAERTGGSVSTLTIQRTQQEDSAVYLCASSFRTGAGGEQFFGPGTRLTVL.

Details on this clonotype: A read error may produce the germline difference seen at one junction end. The chain recombines TRBV3-1 with TRBJ2-3; no definite D call. This CDR3 region has 15 residues. CDR1 and CDR2 (germline): LGHDT, YNNKEL (reference sequence). For the CDR3, the DNA is TGTGCCTGCAGCCAAACGGACCCTGGCGCAGATACGCAGTATTTT. Amino acids: CACSQTDPGADTQYF.

To note about this clonotype: A much larger clone differs from this one at a single base, so this may be a read error. The J gene is TRBJ2-3, the V gene TRBV12-3 or TRBV12-4, with 8 bases lining up with TRBD1. Trimming at V came to 5 bases and at J to 2 bases, leaving 9 bases not matched to a gene. The CDR3 consists of 16 residues. The CDR3 DNA follows: TGTGCCAGCAGTACCAGGACAGGGCATTTCACAGATACGCAGTATTTT. Translating it yields CASSTRTGHFTDTQYF.